One and the same sample provided the 18 T cell receptor beta chains below, sequenced in a study of Graves' ophthalmopathy and Graves' hyperthyroidism. The TCR beta CDR3 regions underwent amplification from RNA transcripts. The library came from an HTBI-primed first-round RT-PCR and a second-round multiplex PCR. TCRdb reprocessed the multiplex PCR reads with MiXCR, giving one entry per CDR3 protein. The sample comprises about 370,000 distinct CDR3 sequences, about a sixth of which are singletons, and roughly 2.4% rests with the top ten. Sequencing input: peripheral blood. The receptors originated from an adult woman with stable Graves' hyperthyroidism.

This clonotype showed up many times. The chain has TRBV27 and TRBJ2-7; D may correspond to TRBD1 or TRBD2 (7 bases each). The length of the CDR3 is 14 residues. The ends were cut back, 8 bases at V and 5 bases at J, with 19 bases in the middle. Germline V CDR1 and CDR2: MNHEY, SMNVEV (reference sequence). DNA of the CDR3: TGTGCCAGCCCTGGGAGGGGGCCGAACCACGAGCAGTACTTC. It codes for CASPGRGPNHEQYF.

This clonotype was seen repeatedly, ten times or more. This sequence joins TRBV7-2 and TRBJ2-5, with D possibly TRBD1 on 6 matching bases. Germline V lookup: CDR1 SGHTA, CDR2 FQGNSA. The CDR3 contains 16 residues. V lost 2 bases and J lost 2, with 15 bases in between. In nucleotides, the CDR3 is TGTGCCAGCAGCTTACGCTCTTTAGGGGGTCAAGAGACCCAGTACTTC. It is translated as CASSLRSLGGQETQYF. The full variable domain, with the rest looked up from reference TRBV7-2 and TRBJ2-5, is GAGVSQSPSNKVTEKGKDVELRCDPISGHTALYWYRQSLGQGLEFLIYFQGNSAPDKSGLPSDRFSAERTGGSVSTLTIQRTQQEDSAVYLCASSLRSLGGQETQYFGPGTRLLVL.

The table lists this clonotype with many counts. The chain combines TRBV12-3 or TRBV12-4 with TRBJ2-7; 13 bases agree with TRBD2. V lost 5 bases and J lost 5; bases outside the gene matches: 6. The CDR3 contains 15 residues. The CDR3 DNA reads as TGTGCCAGCAGTCCGGGACTAGCGGGAACCAACGAGCAGTACTTC. The encoded protein is CASSPGLAGTNEQYF.

Here the CDR3 reads CATSEPTPTGLGYGYTF. The DNA of the CDR3 is TGTGCCACCAGTGAACCTACTCCGACAGGTCTAGGCTATGGCTACACCTTC. This chain connects TRBV24-1 to TRBJ1-2, with a possible D match to TRBD1 (6 bases). The CDR3 loop spans 17 amino acids. Per germline, CDR1 KGHDR and CDR2 SFDVKD. V was pared by 4 bases and J by 4 bases, with 21 bases between.

This clonotype was detected many times. The CDR3 DNA is TGTGCCAGCAGCTTTAGCGGGAGAGGAGGGGAGACCCAGTACTTC. Translation gives CASSFSGRGGETQYF. The chain is built from TRBV7-6 and TRBJ2-5; 9 nucleotides align to TRBD2. The CDR3 has 15 amino acids. V lost 3 bases and J lost 5; bases outside the gene matches: 7. CDR1 SGHVS and CDR2 FNYEAQ come from the germline V gene.

This clonotype was counted ten times or more. This chain uses TRBV7-2 with TRBJ2-7; a possible D gene is TRBD1 (5 bases). This CDR3 comprises 13 residues. Germline lookup yields CDR1 SGHTA and CDR2 FQGNSA. V was trimmed by 4 bases and J by 4 bases, leaving 11 bases between them. The CDR3 coding sequence is TGTGCCAGCAGCTCAAGACAGCCATACGAGCAGTACTTC. Translated: CASSSRQPYEQYF.

There are many counts of this clonotype. The J gene is TRBJ1-2, the V gene TRBV28, with D unclear. Germline V gives CDR1 MDHEN, CDR2 SYDVKM. V was clipped by 2 bases and J by 3 bases, with 13 bases between them. This CDR3 comprises 15 residues. CDR3 residues: CASSLRGWGYYGYTF. In nucleotides, the CDR3 is TGTGCCAGCAGTTTACGGGGTTGGGGATACTATGGCTACACCTTC.

This clonotype was recorded at least ten times. The V and J genes are TRBV20-1 and TRBJ1-5; D is undetermined. The V end was cut by 3 bases, the J end by 3 bases, with 9 bases between. CDR3 length: 13 residues. CDR1 and CDR2 (germline): DFQATT, SNEGSKA (reference sequence). CDR3 region: CSASVEYNQPQHF. The CDR3 coding sequence is TGCAGTGCTAGTGTAGAGTACAATCAGCCCCAGCATTTT.

This clonotype was observed many times. The V call is TRBV3-1, the J call TRBJ1-1; unclear D gene. Germline V lookup: CDR1 LGHDT, CDR2 YNNKEL (reference sequence). There are 18 residues in the CDR3. Trimming stripped 4 bases from V and 0 bases from J, with 21 bases between. This chain's CDR3 is CASSLESSLRAMNTEAFF. As DNA, the CDR3 is TGTGCCAGCAGCCTAGAGTCTAGTTTAAGGGCCATGAACACTGAAGCTTTCTTT.

This clonotype was seen a single time. A much bigger clone sits one base away, suggesting this may be a read error. Lacking the conserved final phenylalanine or tryptophan, this CDR3 likely reflects a read error. The DNA is left out, because the CDR3 cannot be placed on it with certainty; the CDR3 is given as TCRdb lists it. The chain has TRBV12-3 or TRBV12-4 and TRBJ2-7; whether TRBD1, the table's D call, matches the DNA was not checked. The CDR3 totals 11 residues, both ends included. This CDR3 reads CASRTGAISYS.

This clonotype was observed many times. The chain recombines TRBV20-1 with TRBJ2-7; D unclear. Germline V CDR1 and CDR2: DFQATT, SNEGSKA (reference sequence). The CDR3 runs 13 residues. Here the CDR3 DNA reads TGCAGCCAGGAGAAATGGTCTAGTTACGAGCAGTACTTC. This codes for CSQEKWSSYEQYF.

There are many counts of this clonotype. The chain links TRBV10-3 to TRBJ2-7, with a tentative D call TRBD1 (6 bases). From germline, CDR1 is ENHRY and CDR2 SYGVKD. Trimming took 6 bases from V and 4 from J, leaving 13 bases between them. There are 13 residues in the CDR3. The CDR3 is CAIRDSLGYEQYF. CDR3 in DNA: TGTGCCATCAGGGACAGCCTAGGATACGAGCAGTACTTC.

This clonotype occurred many times. This rearrangement joins TRBV28 to TRBJ2-2, with D possibly matching TRBD1 (5 bases). The ends were cut back, 6 bases at V and 1 base at J, with 9 bases in the middle. This CDR3 is 14 amino acids long. Per the germline V gene, CDR1 is MDHEN and CDR2 is SYDVKM. Written as DNA, the CDR3 is TGTGCCAGCAGCTTAACAGGGAACACCGGGGAGCTGTTTTTT. It specifies CASSLTGNTGELFF.

This clonotype has a count of ten or more. The chain has TRBV10-3 and TRBJ1-2; D not certain. Trimming pared 11 bases from V and 8 bases from J, leaving 21 bases between. Looked up from germline, CDR1 is ENHRY and CDR2 is SYGVKD. The CDR3 loop spans 13 amino acids. CDR3 nucleotides: TGTGCCGTGTCCGATGGTCCGGGAAGGGGCTACACCTTC. It specifies CAVSDGPGRGYTF.

This clonotype was seen many times. The J gene is TRBJ2-2, the V gene TRBV15; no clear D gene. The CDR3 consists of 12 residues. Trimming left V 5 bases short and J 5 bases short, with 6 bases between. Germline CDR1 and CDR2: LNHNV and YYDKDF (reference sequence). CDR3 loop: CATSLVTGELFF. The CDR3 DNA follows: TGTGCCACCAGCCTAGTAACCGGGGAGCTGTTTTTT.

This clonotype was observed many times. V and J are TRBV12-3 or TRBV12-4 and TRBJ1-1; D might be TRBD1 (5 bases). The germline V and J ends were trimmed by 3 bases and 3 bases, with 8 bases remaining between them. CDR3 length: 13 residues. CDR3 sequence reads: CASSLRRDTEAFF. The CDR3 DNA sequence: TGTGCCAGCAGTTTGCGCAGGGACACTGAAGCTTTCTTT.

The sample holds many counts of this clonotype. The chain employs TRBV10-2 and TRBJ2-5, with TRBD2 matching 9 bases. The CDR3 is 14 amino acids. Germline V lookup: CDR1 WSHSY, CDR2 SAAADI. Germline trimming cut 7 bases from V and 7 bases from J; bases unmatched to any gene: 10. CDR3 coding DNA: TGCGCCAGCACCGCGCCGGGACTAGCAACGACCCAGTACTTC. Translated, it gives CASTAPGLATTQYF.

At least ten counts were recorded for this clonotype. The chain has TRBV6-1 and TRBJ2-2, with 11 bases fitting TRBD2. The junction had 4 bases not matched to a gene; V was cut back by 3 bases and J by 1 base. The CDR3 covers 17 residues. Germline CDR1 and CDR2: MNHNS and SASEGT. In DNA form, the CDR3 reads TGTGCCAGCAGTGATTTGGGACTAGCGGAGAACACCGGGGAGCTGTTTTTT. It encodes CASSDLGLAENTGELFF.